Given below is one T cell receptor beta chain in context. The antigen is unknown. This sample was taken from a study of siplizumab effects on memory and regulatory T cells. Generated by immunoSEQ multiplex PCR, the TCRdb table keeps only in-frame clones and is missing some. The sample includes approximately 120,000 clones, roughly nine tenths of them seen just once. General study findings and limits: Naive-or-memory phenotypes were unassignable for roughly 75-95% of proliferating CD4+ or CD8+ clones.

The CDR3 runs 14 residues. CDR1 is SGHAT, CDR2 FQDESV, per germline (reference sequence). V dropped 0 bases and J dropped 4 bases, with 9 bases sitting between them. This TCR derives from a human donor in good health. This chain joins TRBV11-1 and TRBJ1-1, with D perhaps matching TRBD1 (6 bases). Sequencing was done on a sample of Tregs sorted from blood. CDR3 protein: CASSLASRGTEAFF. The DNA for the CDR3 is TGTGCCAGCAGCTTAGCATCCAGGGGCACTGAAGCTTTCTTT. Together with reference TRBV11-1 and TRBJ1-1, the CDR3 gives the full variable domain: EAEVAQSPRYKITEKSQAVAFWCDPISGHATLYWYRQILGQGPELLVQFQDESVVDDSQLPKDRFSAERLKGVDSTLKIQPAELGDSAMYLCASSLASRGTEAFFGQGTRLTVV.